These 12 T cell receptor beta chains were sequenced from one sample in a study of blood T cell repertoires in COVID-19 (TCRdb year 2020). Receptors were amplified or captured by the immunoSEQ multiplex PCR assay. TCRdb retrieved this table from immuneACCESS and kept in-frame rearrangements only. Not all clones are present; in checked studies, unresolved V genes account for under half, and no reason is known for the remainder. The sample table lists a few hundred thousand clones, approximately 89% of them with a count of one. The ten largest clones add up to 2% to 3% of the sample. Input material: peripheral blood. The receptors come from a woman aged 45-65 years with acute or convalescent COVID-19.

This rearrangement joins TRBV7-8 to TRBJ2-7, with TRBD2 matching 9 bases. J lost 3 bases, V lost 2 bases, and 8 bases had no gene match. Germline V gene data show CDR1 as SGHVS and CDR2 as FQNEAQ. This CDR3 spans 16 amino acids. CDR3 in amino acids: CASSLISGRLFYEQYF. CDR3 DNA sequence: TGTGCCAGCAGCTTAATAAGCGGGAGGCTTTTCTACGAGCAGTACTTC.

The DNA of the CDR3 is TGTGCCAGCAGCTTAAAGTCAGCCGTAGCGGGAGGGCCACGTACGCAGTATTTT. As protein: CASSLKSAVAGGPRTQYF. The chain couples TRBV7-3 to TRBJ2-3; TRBD2 aligns across 11 bases. After removal of 1 base from V and 8 bases from J, the junction contained 14 bases not matched to a gene. The germline V gene has CDR1 SGHTA and CDR2 FQGTGA. The CDR3 covers 18 residues.

The V gene is TRBV27, the J gene TRBJ2-1; D uncertain. V was shortened by 2 bases and J by 1 base, with 9 bases between the two germline ends. The CDR3 length is 15 residues. Germline V CDR1 and CDR2: MNHEY, SMNVEV (reference sequence). The CDR3 nucleotides are TGTGCCAGCAGTTTAGGGCCCACTTCCTACAATGAGCAGTTCTTC. Protein sequence: CASSLGPTSYNEQFF.

The chain joins TRBV30 to TRBJ2-1, with D possibly being TRBD2 (7 bases). This CDR3 has 15 residues. CDR1 and CDR2 from the germline V gene are GTSNPN and SVGIG (reference sequence). V lost 1 base, J lost 0 bases, and 10 bases lay in between. Written as DNA, the CDR3 is TGTGCCTGGAGTGCGCGGGGGCCCTCCTACAATGAGCAGTTCTTC. Protein: CAWSARGPSYNEQFF.

CDR3 coding DNA: TGTGCCAGCAGCCCATCACGCCAGACTAGGTCGACCTACGAGCAGTACTTC. It codes for CASSPSRQTRSTYEQYF. The V and J genes are TRBV7-9 and TRBJ2-7, with a weak D call TRBD2 (6 bases). Germline V CDR1 and CDR2: SEHNR, FQNEAQ (reference sequence). With 5 bases removed from V and 2 bases from J, the gap between germline ends came to 22 bases. The CDR3 contains 17 residues.

This chain uses TRBV25-1 with TRBJ1-4; TRBD1 might be the D (5 bases). V was trimmed by 3 bases and J by 8 bases, leaving 16 bases between them. CDR1 is MGHDK, CDR2 SYGVNS, per germline. This CDR3 is 15 amino acids long. The CDR3 loop is CASSEGTVGGEKLFF. CDR3 DNA sequence: TGTGCCAGCAGTGAGGGGACTGTCGGGGGAGAAAAACTGTTTTTT.

This sequence joins TRBV27 and TRBJ2-1, with 8 bases identical to TRBD1. The ends lost 3 bases at V and 7 bases at J; junction bases unmatched: 2. From germline, CDR1 is MNHEY and CDR2 SMNVEV (reference sequence). The CDR3 has 13 residues. This CDR3 reads CASSLTGANEQFF. CDR3 DNA sequence: TGTGCCAGCAGTTTGACAGGGGCGAATGAGCAGTTCTTC.

This clone has a handful of counts. The chain carries TRBV9 and TRBJ2-3, with 9 bases matching TRBD2. V lost 0 bases, J lost 4 bases, and 6 bases stayed unmatched. The germline CDR1 and CDR2 sequences are SGDLS and YYNGEE. This CDR3 has 16 amino acids. The CDR3 nucleotides are TGTGCCAGCAGCGTAGGGGTAGCGGGGGCTCCAGATACGCAGTATTTT. The encoded protein is CASSVGVAGAPDTQYF.

Only one count was recorded for this clone. The CDR3 DNA reads as TGTGCCAGCAGTGAGCAGGGCTACAATGAGCAGTTCTTC. Translated: CASSEQGYNEQFF. This chain connects TRBV2 to TRBJ2-1, with D maybe TRBD1 (5 bases). This CDR3 has 13 residues. V gave up 3 bases and J gave up 3 bases, with 6 bases separating them. Germline V gene lookup returns CDR1 SNHLY and CDR2 FYNNEI.

This chain joins TRBV7-9 and TRBJ1-3, with TRBD1 identical over 7 bases. In germline, CDR1 is SEHNR, CDR2 FQNEAQ (reference sequence). The CDR3 sequence is 16 residues long. After removal of 5 bases from V and 0 bases from J, the junction contained 7 bases not matched to a gene. The CDR3 nucleotides are TGTGCCAGCAGCGCGCCGGGACAGAGCTCTGGAAACACCATATATTTT. This gives the protein CASSAPGQSSGNTIYF.

For the CDR3, the DNA is TGTGCCAGCAGTTTATGGACAGAACATGAGCTATACTTC. Encoded protein: CASSLWTEHELYF. This chain links TRBV27 with TRBJ2-7, with D perhaps matching TRBD1 (6 bases). CDR1 is MNHEY and CDR2 is SMNVEV in the germline V gene (reference sequence). V was trimmed by 1 base and J by 13 bases, leaving 17 bases between them. This CDR3 region has 13 residues.

This clone turned up a few times. J is TRBJ1-1 and V is TRBV19; the D is unclear. CDR3 length: 13 residues. Trimming removed 5 bases from V and 1 base from J, with 8 bases in between. Germline CDR1 and CDR2: LNHDA and SQIVND (reference sequence). For the CDR3, the DNA is TGTGCCAGTAGTCCGTGGAGGAACACTGAAGCTTTCTTT. Its protein is CASSPWRNTEAFF.